The TCR beta chain described here comes from a study of response to subunit inactivated influenza vaccine. Trimming cost V 6 bases and J 5 bases, with 17 bases left between them. This CDR3 is built from 15 residues. Germline lookup yields CDR1 SNHLY and CDR2 FYNNEI. Each CDR3 protein gets one entry after TCRdb re-called the RT-PCR reads with MiXCR. This sample has around 570,000 distinct CDR3 sequences, with approximately 11% found just once. The data were also submitted as part of a second study, on T cells expressing NK-cell markers. From that paper: Scientists made TCR beta cDNA using 5'RACE template switching with UMIs. Each TCR beta repertoire originated in sorted T cells that were CD3+CD56+NKG2C+, CD3+CD56+NKG2C- or CD3+CD56-NKG2C+. An anti-gamma-delta TCR antibody was added in several experiments. It restricted sorting to alpha-beta TCR-expressing T cells. It is unclear if expanded NKG2C-expressing clones target HCMV antigens.

The material was PBMCs from blood, obtained on the day of vaccination. The gene calls are TRBV2 and TRBJ1-3; no definite D call. This TCR was recovered from a man aged 50 to 59 who received an inactivated influenza vaccine. CDR3 DNA: TGTGCCAGCAGCCTTGGATTCGGGCCCCGAAACACCATATATTTT. It encodes CASSLGFGPRNTIYF.